What follows describes a single TCR beta chain. These data belong to a study of blood T cell repertoires in COVID-19. Whole-study context: COVID-19 samples, acute and convalescent, were from the United States, Italy and Spain. Sources were T cells, B-cell-depleted T cells, or PBMCs; the material itself was cDNA or gDNA.

In germline, CDR1 is SGHVS, CDR2 FQNEAQ. The CDR3 extends over 16 amino acids. After removal of 3 bases from V and 3 bases from J, the junction contained 9 bases not matched to a gene. The data were produced by immunoSEQ multiplex PCR, yet TCRdb's version contains in-frame clones alone and is incomplete. The table includes about 140,000 clones, 82% detected once. Sequenced: peripheral blood. The rearrangement joins TRBV7-8 to TRBJ2-7, with TRBD2 matching 9 bases. The TCR comes from a woman aged 80 or over with acute or convalescent COVID-19. CDR3 residues: CASSLGSGRDRYEQYF. The CDR3 DNA is TGTGCCAGCAGCTTGGGTAGCGGGAGAGATCGCTACGAGCAGTACTTC.